This TCR beta chain was identified during a study of T cell responses to AZD1222 COVID-19 vaccine. Only in-frame clones appear in the TCRdb table, and some are missing; sequencing was by immunoSEQ multiplex PCR. The sample lists over 130,000 clones; approximately 90% were seen once. This sample comprised peripheral blood, obtained 28 days after the second AZD1222 dose. This receptor was obtained from an adult who received the AZD1222 COVID-19 vaccine.

The CDR3 loop reads CASSFALYNEQFF. The CDR3 nucleotides are TGTGCCAGCAGCTTCGCCTTATACAATGAGCAGTTCTTC. This chain joins TRBV7-3 and TRBJ2-1; D ambiguous. The germline CDR1 and CDR2 sequences are SGHTA and FQGTGA. V was shortened by 3 bases and J by 4 bases, with 7 bases between the two germline ends. The CDR3 contains 13 residues.